The 22 T cell receptor beta chains in this list originate from one sample, sequenced in a study of OX40 agonist ivuxolimab in advanced cancers. Measured with immunoSEQ multiplex PCR; TCRdb has only the in-frame clones, and not every one. The table records over 55,000 clones, roughly nine tenths of them present only once. This material consisted of CD4+ or CD8+ T cells sorted from blood, taken in a trial of the OX40 agonist ivuxolimab. These receptors were obtained from an adult with an advanced solid tumor such as melanoma, head and neck, liver or kidney cancer.

CDR3 residues: CASSREREGGYTF. As DNA, the CDR3 is TGTGCCAGCAGCCGGGAAAGGGAGGGTGGCTACACCTTC. The J gene is TRBJ1-2, the V gene TRBV6-5; D gene ambiguous. There are 13 residues in the CDR3. Between the trimmed V and J ends, which lost 6 bases and 7 bases, there was a span of 15 bases. Germline V gene sequence: CDR1 MNHEY, CDR2 SVGAGI.

This clone was seen a handful of times. J is TRBJ1-5 and V is TRBV19; maybe TRBD1 (6 bases). CDR3 length equals 14 residues. Per germline, CDR1 LNHDA and CDR2 SQIVND (reference sequence). With 8 bases removed from V and 1 base from J, the gap between germline ends came to 12 bases. CDR3 bases: TGTGCCAGTCGCGGAGACAGGAGCAATCAGCCCCAGCATTTT. Residues: CASRGDRSNQPQHF.

The rearrangement links TRBV15 to TRBJ2-2; no reliable D call. Between the trimmed V and J ends, which lost 0 bases and 4 bases, there was a span of 6 bases. Germline V gene data show CDR1 as LNHNV and CDR2 as YYDKDF (reference sequence). This CDR3 is 14 amino acids long. The CDR3 loop is CATSRDYATGELFF. CDR3 nucleotide sequence: TGTGCCACCAGCAGAGATTACGCCACCGGGGAGCTGTTTTTT.

This clone was found a few times. In nucleotides, the CDR3 is TGTGCCAGCAGTGAACAGGGCATCGGCAATCAGCCCCAGCATTTT. Its protein is CASSEQGIGNQPQHF. This rearrangement joins TRBV28 to TRBJ1-5; TRBD1 is a possible D gene (6 bases). Germline lookup yields CDR1 MDHEN and CDR2 SYDVKM. The CDR3 has 15 residues. V was cut by 5 bases and J by 2 bases, with 13 bases left in between.

The rearrangement uses TRBV7-2 and TRBJ1-5; D unresolved. CDR3 size: 15 residues. Germline values: CDR1 SGHTA, CDR2 FQGNSA. Trimming took 6 bases from V and 2 from J, leaving 14 bases between them. Written as DNA, the CDR3 is TGTGCCAGCAGTCCCGGAGGGATCGGCAATCAGCCCCAGCATTTT. This gives the protein CASSPGGIGNQPQHF. Complete variable domain (other parts from reference TRBV7-2 and TRBJ1-5): GAGVSQSPSNKVTEKGKDVELRCDPISGHTALYWYRQSLGQGLEFLIYFQGNSAPDKSGLPSDRFSAERTGGSVSTLTIQRTQQEDSAVYLCASSPGGIGNQPQHFGDGTRLSIL.

This chain joins TRBV29-1 and TRBJ2-7, with D possibly matching TRBD2 (7 bases). CDR1 SQVTM and CDR2 ANQGSEA come from the germline V gene. Trimming took 7 bases from V and 0 from J, leaving 13 bases between them. The CDR3 sequence is 13 residues long. CDR3 in DNA: TGCAGCGCAACAGGGAGGGCCTCCTACGAGCAGTACTTC. It is translated as CSATGRASYEQYF.

The chain is built from TRBV5-6 and TRBJ2-2; D remains unclear. The CDR3 spans 14 residues. CDR1 and CDR2 from the germline V gene are SGHDT and YYEEEE. Trimming pared 4 bases from V and 4 bases from J, leaving 11 bases between. The CDR3 region has the DNA TGTGCCAGCAGCCACTACAGATCCACCGGGGAGCTGTTTTTT. Its translation: CASSHYRSTGELFF.

J is TRBJ2-1 and V is TRBV5-4; D gene ambiguous. The CDR3 sequence is 12 residues long. Trimming pared 4 bases from V and 5 bases from J, leaving 7 bases between. The germline CDR1 and CDR2 sequences are SGHNT and YYREEE (reference sequence). The CDR3 here is CASSRINNEQFF. The CDR3 DNA sequence: TGTGCCAGCAGCCGAATCAACAATGAGCAGTTCTTC.

The CDR3 here is CASSLGRDTEAFF. In DNA form, the CDR3 reads TGCGCCAGCAGCTTGGGGCGCGACACTGAAGCTTTCTTT. The chain employs TRBV5-1 and TRBJ1-1, with no clear D. This CDR3 spans 13 amino acids. V gave up 0 bases and J gave up 3 bases, with 6 bases separating them. Germline V gene data show CDR1 as SGHRS and CDR2 as YFSETQ.

The rearrangement uses TRBV7-3 and TRBJ2-2; TRBD1 aligns across 8 bases. The CDR3 extends over 14 amino acids. The germline V gene encodes CDR1 SGHTA and CDR2 FQGTGA. The J segment lost 4 bases and the V segment lost 10 bases, leaving 8 bases of the junction unmatched. CDR3 sequence reads: CATRTGYGTGELFF. CDR3 nucleotide sequence: TGTGCCACCAGGACAGGGTACGGCACCGGGGAGCTGTTTTTT. Together with reference TRBV7-3 and TRBJ2-2, the CDR3 gives the full variable domain: GAGVSQTPSNKVTEKGKYVELRCDPISGHTALYWYRQSLGQGPEFLIYFQGTGAADDSGLPNDRFFAVRPEGSVSTLKIQRTERGDSAVYLCATRTGYGTGELFFGEGSRLTVL.

The chain combines TRBV4-1 with TRBJ1-5; D not certain. V lost 1 base, J lost 9 bases, and 7 bases lay in between. The CDR3 is made up of 12 amino acids. CDR1 and CDR2 (germline): MGHRA, YSYEKL. The CDR3 DNA reads as TGCGCCAGCAGCCAAGTTAAAGGGCCCCAGCATTTT. Translation: CASSQVKGPQHF.

V usage is TRBV6-1 and J usage is TRBJ1-2; D is ambiguous. Looked up from germline, CDR1 is MNHNS and CDR2 is SASEGT. V lost 7 bases to trimming and J lost 4 bases, with 13 bases between them. The CDR3 is 13 residues long. In DNA form, the CDR3 reads TGTGCCAGCACCGAGAGAGCTTCCTATGGCTACACCTTC. Protein sequence: CASTERASYGYTF.

CDR3 coding DNA: TGTGCCAGCAGCGTTGGGGGCCGGGATACGCAGTATTTT. Translation gives CASSVGGRDTQYF. The chain carries TRBV9 and TRBJ2-3; TRBD1 might be the D (6 bases). CDR1 is SGDLS and CDR2 is YYNGEE in the germline V gene. V gave up 2 bases and J gave up 6 bases, with 10 bases separating them. The CDR3 has 13 amino acids. Looking up the rest from reference TRBV9 and TRBJ2-3 gives the full variable domain: DSGVTQTPKHLITATGQRVTLRCSPRSGDLSVYWYQQSLDQGLQFLIQYYNGEERAKGNILERFSAQQFPDLHSELNLSSLELGDSALYFCASSVGGRDTQYFGPGTRLTVL.

The CDR3 sequence: CASSPFRGNSPLHF. The CDR3 nucleotides are TGCGCCAGCAGTCCGTTCAGGGGTAATTCACCCCTCCACTTT. The V gene is TRBV5-1, the J gene TRBJ1-6, with D possibly TRBD1 on 6 matching bases. Germline CDR1 is SGHRS and CDR2 is YFSETQ. Trimming pared 5 bases from V and 6 bases from J, leaving 12 bases between. The CDR3 loop spans 14 amino acids.

The chain carries TRBV4-1 and TRBJ1-5; TRBD1 might be the D (5 bases). Germline values: CDR1 MGHRA, CDR2 YSYEKL. The CDR3 totals 14 residues. V was cut by 3 bases and J by 4 bases, with 10 bases left in between. The CDR3 region has the DNA TGCGCCAGCAGCCACCCCGGGACTAATCAGCCCCAGCATTTT. Encoded protein: CASSHPGTNQPQHF.

The CDR3 region is CASSPGTSGSFTEQFF. The CDR3 coding sequence is TGTGCCAGCAGCCCGGGAACTAGCGGGAGTTTTACTGAGCAGTTCTTC. V gene TRBV11-1 combines with J gene TRBJ2-1, with TRBD2 identical over 11 bases. Germline CDR1 SGHAT, CDR2 FQDESV (reference sequence). The CDR3 totals 16 residues. Trimming at V came to 5 bases and at J to 9 bases, leaving 12 bases not matched to a gene.

The sample holds one count of this clone. This chain uses TRBV18 with TRBJ2-4; 15 bases map to TRBD2. Germline CDR1 and CDR2: KGHSH and LQKENI. Trimming took 3 bases from V and 1 from J; bases not matched to a gene: 10. CDR3 length: 20 amino acids. DNA of the CDR3: TGTGCCAGCTCACCGCGACCGGGACTAGCGGGGGGAACCGCCAAAAACATTCAGTACTTC. Translating it yields CASSPRPGLAGGTAKNIQYF. The full variable domain, with the rest looked up from reference TRBV18 and TRBJ2-4, is NAGVMQNPRHLVRRRGQEARLRCSPMKGHSHVYWYRQLPEEGLKFMVYLQKENIIDESGMPKERFSAEFPKEGPSILRIQQVVRGDSAAYFCASSPRPGLAGGTAKNIQYFGAGTRLSVL.

V and J are TRBV19 and TRBJ1-1; the D gene is possibly TRBD1 (5 bases). The CDR3 runs to 15 residues. V lost 2 bases and J 1 base, leaving 11 bases between the germline ends. Germline loops: CDR1 LNHDA, CDR2 SQIVND (reference sequence). CDR3 DNA: TGTGCCAGTAGTATACCCGACAGACCGAACACTGAAGCTTTCTTT. Amino acids: CASSIPDRPNTEAFF.

This clone was seen a few times. The chain uses TRBV11-2 and TRBJ1-2; unclear D gene. The CDR3 has 13 amino acids. V was pared by 1 base and J by 5 bases, with 8 bases between. Germline-derived CDR1 and CDR2 are SGHAT and FQNNGV. The DNA of the CDR3 is TGTGCCAGCAGCTTAGGGATTGAATATGGCTACACCTTC. It encodes CASSLGIEYGYTF.

The J gene is TRBJ2-1, the V gene TRBV7-2, with D uncertain. The CDR3 consists of 15 residues. V gave up 0 bases and J gave up 4 bases, with 10 bases separating them. The germline V gene has CDR1 SGHTA and CDR2 FQGNSA. CDR3 region: CASSLAGSHYNEQFF. DNA of the CDR3: TGTGCCAGCAGCTTAGCGGGTTCTCATTACAATGAGCAGTTCTTC.

The chain is built from TRBV18 and TRBJ2-7; 8 bases are a match to TRBD2. The CDR3 runs 15 residues. V shed 3 bases and J 2 bases; nucleotides not matched to a gene: 6. Germline loops: CDR1 KGHSH, CDR2 LQKENI. CDR3 nucleotides: TGTGCCAGCTCACCGGGGTTAGCGGGACCCTACGAGCAGTACTTC. This codes for CASSPGLAGPYEQYF.

The rearrangement links TRBV10-3 to TRBJ2-7; D is possibly TRBD2 (6 bases). Deletions cut 7 bases from V and 5 bases from J, with 15 bases between. This CDR3 spans 13 amino acids. Germline assignment: CDR1 ENHRY and CDR2 SYGVKD. As DNA, the CDR3 is TGTGCCATCACTACGGGACTTCCGAACGAGCAGTACTTC. This gives the protein CAITTGLPNEQYF.